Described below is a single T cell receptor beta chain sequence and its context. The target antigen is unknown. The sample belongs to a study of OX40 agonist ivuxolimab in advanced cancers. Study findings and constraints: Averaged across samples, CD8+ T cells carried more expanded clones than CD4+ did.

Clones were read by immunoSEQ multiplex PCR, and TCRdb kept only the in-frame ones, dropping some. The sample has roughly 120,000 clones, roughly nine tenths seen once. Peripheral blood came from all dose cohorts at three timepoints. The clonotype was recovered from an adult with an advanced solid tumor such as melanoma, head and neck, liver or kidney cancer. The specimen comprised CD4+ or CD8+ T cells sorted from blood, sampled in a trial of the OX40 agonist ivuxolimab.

Here the CDR3 reads CASSGDRGRSPLHF. In DNA form, the CDR3 reads TGTGCCAGTAGTGGGGACAGGGGTCGGTCACCCCTCCACTTT. The chain carries TRBV19 and TRBJ1-6, with 10 bases that match TRBD1. This CDR3 is built from 14 residues. Germline V gene sequence: CDR1 LNHDA, CDR2 SQIVND (reference sequence). V lost 5 bases to trimming and J lost 10 bases; unmatched junction nucleotides: 5. The whole variable domain, filled in from reference TRBV19 and TRBJ1-6, reads DGGITQSPKYLFRKEGQNVTLSCEQNLNHDAMYWYRQDPGQGLRLIYYSQIVNDFQKGDIAEGYSVSREKKESFPLTVTSAQKNPTAFYLCASSGDRGRSPLHFGNGTRLTVT.